The source of this TCR beta chain is a study of cytomegalovirus exposure and HLA in healthy donors. The study ran its PCR with 60 Vbeta and 13 Jbeta primers. Repertoires were generated with immunoSEQ multiplex PCR, while TCRdb's copy carries only in-frame clones and drops some. Here the sample spans some 110,000 clones, roughly 83% being singletons. Study results and caveats: Investigators reported 150 to 200 TCR beta chains as tied to cytomegalovirus. HLA-A and HLA-B allele assignments for most subjects were reportedly predicted accurately using TCR beta sequences.

The CDR3 contains 17 residues. CDR1 is SGHTA and CDR2 is FQGTGA in the germline V gene. J lost 2 bases, V lost 2 bases, and 9 bases had no gene match. This clone was seen only once. Its antigen is not known. Healthy donors of bone marrow made up the group. While unrecorded immune exposures were likely, the donors were nominally healthy when sampled. The sequence was collected from a man aged 25 to 45 in good health and CMV-seropositive. The specimen sequenced was PBMCs. The chain carries TRBV7-3 and TRBJ2-5; 9 nucleotides agree with TRBD2. The CDR3 DNA reads TGTGCCAGCAGCTTACGTCCTAGCGGGGTGTGGCAAGAGACCCAGTACTTC. As protein: CASSLRPSGVWQETQYF.